The source of this T cell receptor (beta chain) is a study of T-cell memory formation after mild COVID-19. Study overall: Largely, TCR clusters stayed within a single donor. Study-wide results and caveats: CD4+ contracting clones were found mainly in CM and EM, and CD8+ ones in EMRA.

Each CDR3 protein gets one entry after TCRdb re-called the 5' RACE reads with MiXCR. The table includes 470,000 or so distinct CDR3 sequences, 20% to 25% detected once. This clonotype has just a few counts. Its antigen is still unknown. V was pared by 4 bases and J by 4 bases, with 8 bases of the junction left unmatched. The CDR3 contains 16 residues. CDR1 SEHNR and CDR2 FQNEAQ come from the germline V gene (reference sequence). The rearrangement joins TRBV7-9 to TRBJ2-2, with 8 nucleotides matching TRBD1. This TCR derives from an adult woman who had mild COVID-19 (a few samples of this study predate the infection). Cell type and time point are not known. The sequenced material came from PBMCs or a T cell subset sorted from them (not recorded which). CDR3: CASSSQGAVITGELFF. CDR3 in DNA: TGTGCCAGCAGCTCTCAGGGGGCCGTGATCACCGGGGAGCTGTTTTTT. The full variable domain, with the rest looked up from reference TRBV7-9 and TRBJ2-2, is DTGVSQNPRHKITKRGQNVTFRCDPISEHNRLYWYRQTLGQGPEFLTYFQNEAQLEKSRLLSDRFSAERPKGSFSTLEIQRTEQGDSAMYLCASSSQGAVITGELFFGEGSRLTVL.